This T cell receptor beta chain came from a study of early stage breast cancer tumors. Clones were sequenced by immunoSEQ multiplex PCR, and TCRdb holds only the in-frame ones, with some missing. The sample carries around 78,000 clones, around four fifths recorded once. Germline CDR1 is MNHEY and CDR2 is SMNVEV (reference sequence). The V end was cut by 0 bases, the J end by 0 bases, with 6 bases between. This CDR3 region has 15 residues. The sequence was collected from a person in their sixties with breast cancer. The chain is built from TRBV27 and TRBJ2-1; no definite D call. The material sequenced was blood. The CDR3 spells CASSLSRGSYNEQFF. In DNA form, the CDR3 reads TGTGCCAGCAGTTTATCTCGCGGCTCCTACAATGAGCAGTTCTTC.